This TCR beta chain was sequenced during a study of CD8+CD57+ T cells in acquired aplastic anemia. Germline V gene sequence: CDR1 WNHNN, CDR2 SYGVQD (reference sequence). The CDR3 is 12 amino acids. After removal of 8 bases from V and 7 bases from J, the junction contained 4 bases not matched to a gene. Genomic DNA templated the TCR beta VDJ and CDR3 profiling. TCRdb re-called the reads with MiXCR, one entry per CDR3 protein. The sample consists of approximately 50,000 distinct CDR3 sequences, approximately 78% of them appearing once. This TCR came from a human donor in good health, serving as a control. V is TRBV10-1 and J is TRBJ1-2; 10 bases are shared with TRBD1. Sequences were obtained from sorted CD4+, CD8+, or CD8+CD57+ T cells (not recorded which) from PBMCs. In nucleotides, the CDR3 is TGCGCCAGCGTTGGGACAGGGGCTGGCTACACCTTC. Protein product: CASVGTGAGYTF.